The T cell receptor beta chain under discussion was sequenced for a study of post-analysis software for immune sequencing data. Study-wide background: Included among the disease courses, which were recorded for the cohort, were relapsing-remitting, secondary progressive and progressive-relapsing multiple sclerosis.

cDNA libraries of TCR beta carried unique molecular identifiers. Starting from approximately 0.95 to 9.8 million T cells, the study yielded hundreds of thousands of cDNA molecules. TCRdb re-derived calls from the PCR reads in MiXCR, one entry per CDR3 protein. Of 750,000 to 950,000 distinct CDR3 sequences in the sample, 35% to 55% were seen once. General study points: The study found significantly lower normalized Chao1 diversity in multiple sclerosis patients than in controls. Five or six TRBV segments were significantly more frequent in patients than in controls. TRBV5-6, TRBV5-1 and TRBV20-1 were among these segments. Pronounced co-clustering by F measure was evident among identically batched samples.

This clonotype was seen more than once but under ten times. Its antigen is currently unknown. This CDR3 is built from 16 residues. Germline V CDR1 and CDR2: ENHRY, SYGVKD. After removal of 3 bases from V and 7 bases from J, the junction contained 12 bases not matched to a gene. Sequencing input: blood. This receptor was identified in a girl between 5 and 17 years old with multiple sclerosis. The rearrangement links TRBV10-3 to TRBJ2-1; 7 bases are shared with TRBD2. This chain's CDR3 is CAISDSSSGASNEQFF. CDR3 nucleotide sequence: TGTGCCATCAGTGATAGCTCGAGCGGGGCCTCTAATGAGCAGTTCTTC.